These 18 T cell receptor beta chains came from one sample sequenced in a study of T cells in Graves' hyperthyroidism and ophthalmopathy. Authors of the study amplified TCR beta CDR3 regions from RNA transcripts. The HTBI primer set was used in a first-round RT-PCR of the TCR CDR3. TCRdb passed the multiplex PCR reads through MiXCR, listing each CDR3 protein once. The data contain roughly 300,000 distinct CDR3 sequences, around 14% of them singletons. Sequencing used blood. The receptor source for this set is a woman between 25 and 40 years old with Graves' hyperthyroidism.

The V call is TRBV15, the J call TRBJ1-5; D is undetermined. The CDR3 covers 13 residues. Trimming took 0 bases from V and 7 from J, leaving 7 bases between them. Germline CDR1 and CDR2: LNHNV and YYDKDF (reference sequence). The CDR3: CATSRDRWQPQHF. The CDR3, as DNA: TGTGCCACCAGCAGAGATCGGTGGCAGCCCCAGCATTTT.

This clonotype was observed many times. This sequence joins TRBV29-1 and TRBJ2-1, with TRBD2 matching over 13 bases. CDR1 is SQVTM, CDR2 ANQGSEA, per germline. With 4 bases clipped from V and 9 bases from J, the junction kept 9 bases outside the gene matches. The CDR3 is 15 residues long. The DNA of the CDR3 is TGCAGCGTTGGGTCAACTAGCGGGAGGGTGAGTGAGCAGTTCTTC. Translated: CSVGSTSGRVSEQFF.

This clonotype was seen only a few times. The junction departs from germline at one end; a sequencing error may be responsible. The J gene is TRBJ2-3, the V gene TRBV13; D is possibly TRBD1 or TRBD2 (6 bases each). Germline CDR1 PRHDT, CDR2 FYEKMQ (reference sequence). This CDR3 is built from 15 residues. For the CDR3, the DNA is TGTGCCAGCAGCCTAGGGGGGATCGTCGGAGATACGCAGTATTTT. This translates into CASSLGGIVGDTQYF.

A note on this clonotype: One base away lies a much larger clone, so this may be a sequencing read error. This chain joins TRBV20-1 and TRBJ2-3, with 8 bases aligning to TRBD1. This CDR3 comprises 14 residues. Per the germline V gene, CDR1 is DFQATT and CDR2 is SNEGSKA (reference sequence). Losses at the gene ends were 3 bases for V and 1 base for J; bases not matched to a gene: 3. The CDR3 nucleotides are TGCAGTGCTAGGACGGGACAGGGCACAGATACGCAGTATTTT. Protein product: CSARTGQGTDTQYF.

This clonotype was recorded many times. The V call is TRBV7-2, the J call TRBJ1-4; D ambiguous. Germline V gene lookup returns CDR1 SGHTA and CDR2 FQGNSA. This CDR3 contains 15 residues. Deletions cut 2 bases from V and 3 bases from J, with 10 bases between. As DNA, the CDR3 is TGTGCCAGCAGCTTAATCCGGCAGCCTAATGAAAAACTGTTTTTT. It yields the protein CASSLIRQPNEKLFF. Full variable domain (missing parts from reference TRBV7-2 and TRBJ1-4): GAGVSQSPSNKVTEKGKDVELRCDPISGHTALYWYRQSLGQGLEFLIYFQGNSAPDKSGLPSDRFSAERTGGSVSTLTIQRTQQEDSAVYLCASSLIRQPNEKLFFGSGTQLSVL.

This clonotype was counted many times. V and J are TRBV2 and TRBJ2-1, with TRBD2 matching 11 bases. The CDR3 has 16 residues. CDR1 SNHLY and CDR2 FYNNEI come from the germline V gene. Trimming took 7 bases from V and 1 from J; bases not matched to a gene: 6. CDR3 loop: CASKLAGASSYNEQFF. The CDR3 nucleotides are TGTGCCAGCAAACTAGCGGGAGCCTCATCCTACAATGAGCAGTTCTTC. Together with reference TRBV2 and TRBJ2-1, the CDR3 gives the full variable domain: EPEVTQTPSHQVTQMGQEVILRCVPISNHLYFYWYRQILGQKVEFLVSFYNNEISEKSEIFDDQFSVERPDGSNFTLKIRSTKLEDSAMYFCASKLAGASSYNEQFFGPGTRLTVL.

Ten or more counts support this clonotype. The genes are TRBV28 and TRBJ2-3, with a weak D call TRBD1 (5 bases). The CDR3 is 15 amino acids. Germline V gene sequence: CDR1 MDHEN, CDR2 SYDVKM. Trimming left V 5 bases short and J 4 bases short, with 16 bases between. CDR3 nucleotide sequence: TGTGCCAGCAGTCTATCCAGGGTATTTGCAGATACGCAGTATTTT. It yields the protein CASSLSRVFADTQYF.

There are many counts of this clonotype. The rearrangement links TRBV30 to TRBJ1-4; D call uncertain. Germline CDR1 GTSNPN, CDR2 SVGIG (reference sequence). This CDR3 contains 14 residues. V lost 1 base and J lost 10, with 16 bases in between. CDR3 amino acids: CAWSGEFDDGKLFF. CDR3 DNA sequence: TGTGCCTGGAGTGGGGAATTTGACGACGGAAAACTGTTTTTT.

The rearrangement links TRBV10-1 to TRBJ2-7, with TRBD1 matching 7 bases. With 5 bases clipped from V and 9 bases from J, the junction kept 10 bases outside the gene matches. CDR1 is WNHNN and CDR2 is SYGVQD in the germline V gene (reference sequence). The CDR3 spans 13 residues. CDR3 in amino acids: CASSSGRQGPQYF. The DNA for the CDR3 is TGCGCCAGCAGTAGCGGAAGACAGGGCCCGCAGTACTTC.

This clonotype has only a few counts. The chain recombines TRBV20-1 with TRBJ2-1, with 8 bases aligning to TRBD2. V lost 5 bases and J lost 4; bases outside the gene matches: 4. The CDR3 loop spans 13 amino acids. CDR1 DFQATT and CDR2 SNEGSKA come from the germline V gene (reference sequence). The CDR3 is CSAFSGVYNEQFF. CDR3 DNA: TGCAGTGCTTTTAGCGGGGTTTACAATGAGCAGTTCTTC.

This clonotype was counted many times. The chain recombines TRBV6-1 with TRBJ1-1; D gene uncertain. The CDR3 is 13 amino acids. The V end lost 7 bases, the J end lost 0 bases, and 9 bases lay between the germline ends. Germline V gene lookup returns CDR1 MNHNS and CDR2 SASEGT. CDR3: CASIRAMNTEAFF. In nucleotides, the CDR3 is TGTGCCAGCATTCGGGCCATGAACACTGAAGCTTTCTTT.

This clonotype was seen at least ten times. V and J are TRBV27 and TRBJ2-5; D not resolved. The CDR3 extends over 13 amino acids. The ends were cut back, 2 bases at V and 5 bases at J, with 9 bases in the middle. Per germline, CDR1 MNHEY and CDR2 SMNVEV (reference sequence). CDR3 coding DNA: TGTGCCAGCAGTTTAAGTGGCAGGGAGACCCAGTACTTC. Encoded protein: CASSLSGRETQYF.

This clonotype was counted many times. V is TRBV28 and J is TRBJ2-3; D not resolved. Deletions cut 6 bases from V and 4 bases from J, with 23 bases between. The CDR3 totals 17 residues. Germline-derived CDR1 and CDR2 are MDHEN and SYDVKM. CDR3 in amino acids: CASSTFPRAANSDTQYF. CDR3 nucleotides: TGTGCCAGCAGCACCTTCCCCCGGGCTGCCAACTCAGATACGCAGTATTTT.

There are a few counts of this clonotype. J is TRBJ1-1 and V is TRBV12-3 or TRBV12-4; D ambiguous. This CDR3 has 11 residues. V lost 3 bases and J lost 7, with 6 bases in between. For the CDR3, the DNA is TGTGCCAGCAGTTTCGCGGGTGAAGCTTTCTTT. The encoded protein is CASSFAGEAFF.

This clonotype has just a few counts. The chain couples TRBV9 to TRBJ2-1; the D is unclear. The length of the CDR3 is 14 residues. V was pared by 0 bases and J by 12 bases, with 16 bases between. Germline V gene data show CDR1 as SGDLS and CDR2 as YYNGEE. CDR3 in amino acids: CASSVGLSGIGQFF. CDR3 DNA: TGTGCCAGCAGCGTAGGACTTTCTGGGATAGGGCAGTTCTTC.

This clonotype appeared a few times. The chain couples TRBV29-1 to TRBJ2-3; no firm D call. V lost 3 bases and J 3 bases, leaving 10 bases between the germline ends. This CDR3 is built from 13 residues. Germline CDR1 SQVTM, CDR2 ANQGSEA. The CDR3 DNA is TGCAGCGTTGATTCTTCACTAACAGATACGCAGTATTTT. It is translated as CSVDSSLTDTQYF.

This sequence joins TRBV4-2 and TRBJ2-2, with D possibly TRBD2 on 5 matching bases. Germline loops: CDR1 LGHNA, CDR2 YNFKEQ. Between the trimmed V and J ends, which lost 5 bases and 6 bases, there was a span of 16 bases. This CDR3 contains 15 residues. CDR3 in amino acids: CASSITRLSAGELFF. The CDR3, as DNA: TGTGCCAGCAGCATCACTAGACTCTCAGCCGGGGAGCTGTTTTTT.

This rearrangement joins TRBV6-1 to TRBJ2-4; unclear D gene. Germline CDR1 MNHNS, CDR2 SASEGT. Trimming took 5 bases from V and 2 from J, leaving 16 bases between them. CDR3 length: 16 residues. In DNA form, the CDR3 reads TGTGCCAGCAGTCCCCCATGGGGTCTCTCCAAAAACATTCAGTACTTC. Translated, it gives CASSPPWGLSKNIQYF.